Included here is one T cell receptor (beta chain) sequence, with context. Its antigen remains unknown. Germline V gene lookup returns CDR1 MDHEN and CDR2 SYDVKM. V lost 1 base to trimming and J lost 5 bases; unmatched junction nucleotides: 10. This CDR3 comprises 17 residues. 60 Vbeta and 13 Jbeta primers were used in PCR. In the source study's methods: The count from a later analysis was 65 million to 90 million unique TCR beta chains, 9 million to 12 million of them shared. Libraries were prepared by immunoSEQ multiplex PCR; TCRdb keeps only in-frame clonotypes and omits some of them. V and J calls and clone size are copied from that table; D and trimming were computed from the DNA. The sample comprises 150,000 to 200,000 clones, approximately 85% of which are singletons, and 2% to 2.5% rests with the top ten. The data stem from a study of cytomegalovirus exposure and HLA in healthy donors. General study points: In a later analysis, specific HLA alleles were associated with approximately 17,000 TCR beta sequences at a 0.05 false discovery rate. Per a later analysis, HLA-associated TCR beta chains showed more clonal expansion than other, equally common TCR beta chains.

The J gene is TRBJ2-5, the V gene TRBV28, with TRBD2 matching 10 bases. The sequenced material came from PBMCs. This TCR was recovered from a woman between 45 and 60 years old in good health and CMV-seronegative. CDR3 sequence: CASSLSSASGSQETQYF. The CDR3 DNA reads as TGTGCCAGCAGTTTATCTAGTGCTAGCGGGAGTCAGGAGACCCAGTACTTC. The full variable domain, rest sourced from reference TRBV28 and TRBJ2-5, is DVKVTQSSRYLVKRTGEKVFLECVQDMDHENMFWYRQDPGLGLRLIYFSYDVKMKEKGDIPEGYSVSREKKERFSLILESASTNQTSMYLCASSLSSASGSQETQYFGPGTRLLVL.